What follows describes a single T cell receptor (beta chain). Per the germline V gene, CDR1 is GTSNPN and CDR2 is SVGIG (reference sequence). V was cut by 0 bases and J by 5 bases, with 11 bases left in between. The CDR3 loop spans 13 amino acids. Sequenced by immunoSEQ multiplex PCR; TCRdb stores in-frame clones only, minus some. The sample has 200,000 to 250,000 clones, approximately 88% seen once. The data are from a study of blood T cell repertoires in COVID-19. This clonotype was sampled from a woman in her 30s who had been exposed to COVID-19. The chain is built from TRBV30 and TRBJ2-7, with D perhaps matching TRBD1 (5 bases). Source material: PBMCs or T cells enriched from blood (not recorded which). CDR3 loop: CAWSVTGANEQYF. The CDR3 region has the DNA TGTGCCTGGAGTGTAACAGGTGCCAACGAGCAGTACTTC.